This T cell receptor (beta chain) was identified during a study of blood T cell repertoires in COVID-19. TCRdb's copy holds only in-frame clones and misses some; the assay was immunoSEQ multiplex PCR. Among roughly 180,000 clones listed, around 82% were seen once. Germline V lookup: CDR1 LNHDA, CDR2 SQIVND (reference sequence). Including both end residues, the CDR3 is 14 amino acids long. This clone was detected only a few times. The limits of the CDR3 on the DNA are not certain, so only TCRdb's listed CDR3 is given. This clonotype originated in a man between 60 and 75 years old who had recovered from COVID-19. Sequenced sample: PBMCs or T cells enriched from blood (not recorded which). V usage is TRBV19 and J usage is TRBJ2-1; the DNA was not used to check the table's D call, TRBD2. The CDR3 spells CASSIVGSGSPWFF.